The 29 T cell receptor beta chains in this list originate from one sample, sequenced in a study of T cell repertoires in cytomegalovirus infection. TCRdb itself ran the reads through MiXCR, one entry per CDR3 protein. Of more than 150,000 distinct CDR3 sequences in the sample, roughly 15% were seen once. The sequenced sample consisted of CD8+ T cells from PBMCs. The receptors were gathered from a human donor in good health (CMV status not recorded). Some clones in this sample may be carry-over from other donors' samples.

This clonotype was seen a few times. The chain joins TRBV10-3 to TRBJ1-2; D unclear. This CDR3 spans 13 amino acids. The V gene's germline CDR1 is ENHRY and CDR2 SYGVKD. DNA for the CDR3: TGTGCGCCTAAGGTAGCAGACATCTATGGCTACACCTTC. Translating gives CAPKVADIYGYTF.

This clonotype occurred a few times. This chain uses TRBV15 with TRBJ2-1; D remains ambiguous. The CDR3 covers 14 residues. V was clipped by 1 base and J by 10 bases, with 14 bases between them. Germline lookup yields CDR1 LNHNV and CDR2 YYDKDF (reference sequence). This CDR3 is CATSRGAGSGEQFF. CDR3 nucleotides: TGTGCCACCAGCAGAGGGGCCGGGTCAGGAGAGCAGTTCTTC. Full variable domain (rest looked up from reference TRBV15 and TRBJ2-1): DAMVIQNPRYQVTQFGKPVTLSCSQTLNHNVMYWYQQKSSQAPKLLFHYYDKDFNNEADTPDNFQSRRPNTSFCFLDIRSPGLGDTAMYLCATSRGAGSGEQFFGPGTRLTVL.

This clonotype was counted a few times. V is TRBV28 and J is TRBJ1-6; the D is unclear. Germline CDR1 MDHEN, CDR2 SYDVKM. The CDR3 spans 13 residues. With 1 base removed from V and 10 bases from J, the gap between germline ends came to 8 bases. CDR3 sequence: CASSLSATSPLHF. CDR3 DNA: TGTGCCAGCAGTTTATCGGCCACCTCACCCCTCCACTTT. Full variable domain (missing parts from reference TRBV28 and TRBJ1-6): DVKVTQSSRYLVKRTGEKVFLECVQDMDHENMFWYRQDPGLGLRLIYFSYDVKMKEKGDIPEGYSVSREKKERFSLILESASTNQTSMYLCASSLSATSPLHFGNGTRLTVT.

V gene TRBV6-2 or TRBV6-3 combines with J gene TRBJ2-3, with 7 bases aligning to TRBD2. The CDR3 totals 16 residues. The V gene end was trimmed by 1 base and the J gene end by 1 base; junction bases not matched to a gene: 5. Germline CDR1 reads MNHEY; CDR2 reads SVGEGT. The CDR3: CASSYWREIGTDTQYF. In nucleotides, the CDR3 is TGTGCCAGCAGTTACTGGCGGGAGATCGGCACAGATACGCAGTATTTT.

This clonotype was observed a few times. This rearrangement joins TRBV11-2 to TRBJ2-7; 14 bases are shared with TRBD2. The CDR3 length is 19 residues. In germline, CDR1 is SGHAT, CDR2 FQNNGV. V was pared by 1 base and J by 6 bases, with 14 bases of the junction left unmatched. The CDR3 region has the DNA TGTGCCAGCAGCTTAGGGCTTTTAGGGACTAGCGGGAGATCGGGCGAGCAGTACGTC. Its protein product is CASSLGLLGTSGRSGEQYV.

Of note for this clonotype: The junction does not match germline at one end; this may be a read error. This sequence joins TRBV11-2 and TRBJ2-6; D is perhaps TRBD1 or TRBD2 (5 bases each). Germline V gene data show CDR1 as SGHAT and CDR2 as FQNNGV. There are 17 residues in the CDR3. CDR3 sequence: CASSLPERFSGANVLTF. The DNA for the CDR3 is TGTGCCAGCAGCTTGCCAGAGCGGTTCTCTGGGGCCAACGTTCTGACTTTC.

The chain couples TRBV28 to TRBJ1-6, with a tentative D call TRBD1 (6 bases). The CDR3 contains 14 residues. Germline loops: CDR1 MDHEN, CDR2 SYDVKM. The ends were cut back, 6 bases at V and 9 bases at J, with 15 bases in the middle. CDR3: CASSPQGTVSPLHF. The CDR3 DNA reads as TGTGCCAGCAGCCCACAGGGTACGGTTTCACCCCTCCACTTT.

V and J are TRBV27 and TRBJ1-2, with TRBD1 as a possible D gene (6 bases). Germline lookup yields CDR1 MNHEY and CDR2 SMNVEV (reference sequence). The CDR3 runs 14 residues. Trimming pared 4 bases from V and 0 bases from J, leaving 9 bases between. The CDR3 reads CASSYRVANYGYTF. CDR3 coding DNA: TGTGCCAGCAGTTACAGGGTGGCTAACTATGGCTACACCTTC.

The rearrangement links TRBV7-2 to TRBJ1-2; D may be TRBD1 (5 bases). V lost 5 bases, J lost 1 base, and 8 bases lay in between. Germline V lookup: CDR1 SGHTA, CDR2 FQGNSA. The CDR3 extends over 13 amino acids. CDR3 coding DNA: TGTGCCAGCAGCCAGGGTCTTAACTATGGCTACACCTTC. Amino acid sequence: CASSQGLNYGYTF. Variable domain in full (rest from reference TRBV7-2 and TRBJ1-2): GAGVSQSPSNKVTEKGKDVELRCDPISGHTALYWYRQSLGQGLEFLIYFQGNSAPDKSGLPSDRFSAERTGGSVSTLTIQRTQQEDSAVYLCASSQGLNYGYTFGSGTRLTVV.

V usage is TRBV7-6 and J usage is TRBJ2-2; 10 positions match TRBD2. The CDR3 is 17 amino acids. Germline V gene sequence: CDR1 SGHVS, CDR2 FNYEAQ. Losses at the gene ends were 3 bases for V and 7 bases for J; bases not matched to a gene: 11. The DNA for the CDR3 is TGTGCCAGCAGCTTGGCGGTAGCGGGAGGTTTGGTCGGGGAGCTGTTTTTT. Protein sequence: CASSLAVAGGLVGELFF.

This chain uses TRBV10-1 with TRBJ2-3; maybe TRBD2 (6 bases). V was shortened by 6 bases and J by 6 bases, with 16 bases between the two germline ends. The CDR3 totals 14 residues. Germline CDR1 is WNHNN and CDR2 is SYGVQD (reference sequence). In nucleotides, the CDR3 is TGCGCCAGCAGCCCTGGGCGGGAAGGGGATACGCAGTATTTT. The encoded protein is CASSPGREGDTQYF.

In its sample, this clonotype was seen a few times. J is TRBJ2-1 and V is TRBV4-2; the match to TRBD1 covers 9 bases. The J segment lost 3 bases and the V segment lost 3 bases, leaving 12 bases of the junction unmatched. The CDR3 is 18 residues long. Germline values: CDR1 LGHNA, CDR2 YNFKEQ. CDR3 nucleotide sequence: TGTGCCAGCAGCCAGAAGGAACCCCGGACAGGGGACTACAATGAGCAGTTCTTC. It is translated as CASSQKEPRTGDYNEQFF.

CDR3 bases: TGTGCCACCGGGACAGGGCCAAGAGATACGCAGTATTTT. This gives the protein CATGTGPRDTQYF. The rearrangement links TRBV7-2 to TRBJ2-3, with 9 nucleotides matching TRBD1. This CDR3 is 13 amino acids long. V trimming: 10 bases; J trimming: 5 bases; junction bases outside the gene matches: 7. CDR1 is SGHTA, CDR2 FQGNSA, per germline.

The V and J genes are TRBV6-2 or TRBV6-3 and TRBJ2-2; no clear D gene. Germline V gene sequence: CDR1 MNHEY, CDR2 SVGEGT. Trimming stripped 7 bases from V and 6 bases from J, with 6 bases between. The CDR3 runs to 11 residues. This CDR3 reads CASTRPGELFF. The DNA for the CDR3 is TGTGCCAGCACCCGCCCCGGGGAGCTGTTTTTT.

The chain recombines TRBV29-1 with TRBJ2-1, with D perhaps matching TRBD2 (5 bases). This CDR3 contains 13 residues. V gave up 6 bases and J gave up 5 bases, with 14 bases separating them. Looked up from germline, CDR1 is SQVTM and CDR2 is ANQGSEA. CDR3 DNA: TGCAGCGTCGAGTGGGGAGCGAACAATGAGCAGTTCTTC. It encodes CSVEWGANNEQFF.

Of note for this clonotype: The junction shows a germline mismatch at one end, possibly a read error. V usage is TRBV7-9 and J usage is TRBJ1-1; 7 bases line up with TRBD1. From germline, CDR1 is SEHNR and CDR2 FQNEAQ (reference sequence). This CDR3 comprises 12 residues. CDR3 residues: CASSLGTVEAFF. The CDR3 DNA sequence: TGTGCCAGCAGTTTAGGGACAGTTGAAGCTTTCTTT.

The chain carries TRBV12-3 or TRBV12-4 and TRBJ2-5, with D possibly matching TRBD1 (5 bases). CDR3 length: 14 residues. Trimming took off 5 bases at V and 0 bases at J, with 10 bases between the two ends. The CDR3 protein is CASSLTAYQETQYF. CDR3 bases: TGTGCCAGCAGTCTGACAGCGTACCAAGAGACCCAGTACTTC.

CDR3 bases: TGTGCCAGCAGTTACTTTGTGAAAGAGGGTTTGGAAGCTTTCTTT. Translation: CASSYFVKEGLEAFF. This rearrangement joins TRBV6-6 to TRBJ1-1; D remains ambiguous. The CDR3 runs to 15 residues. Looked up from germline, CDR1 is MNHNY and CDR2 is SVGAGI (reference sequence). Trimming left V 1 base short and J 8 bases short, with 17 bases between.

The chain links TRBV10-3 to TRBJ2-7; D is ambiguous. CDR1 and CDR2 from the germline V gene are ENHRY and SYGVKD. V was cut by 7 bases and J by 0 bases, with 10 bases left in between. CDR3 length: 13 residues. CDR3 DNA sequence: TGTGCCATCAAAAGTAACAACTCCTACGAGCAGTACTTC. This translates into CAIKSNNSYEQYF.

This clonotype was seen only a few times. This chain links TRBV13 with TRBJ1-4; D is possibly TRBD1 (5 bases). Germline values: CDR1 PRHDT, CDR2 FYEKMQ (reference sequence). The CDR3 length is 14 residues. V shed 4 bases and J shed 5 bases, with 11 bases lying between them. The chain's CDR3 is CASSSGRPNEKLFF. The CDR3, as DNA: TGTGCCAGCAGCTCGGGACGGCCAAATGAAAAACTGTTTTTT. The variable domain in full, completed from reference TRBV13 and TRBJ1-4, reads AAGVIQSPRHLIKEKRETATLKCYPIPRHDTVYWYQQGPGQDPQFLISFYEKMQSDKGSIPDRFSAQQFSDYHSELNMSSLELGDSALYFCASSSGRPNEKLFFGSGTQLSVL.

In DNA form, the CDR3 reads TGTGCCAGCAGCTTAGTCCCTAGCGGGTACAATGAGCAGTTCTTC. It translates to CASSLVPSGYNEQFF. This chain links TRBV7-2 with TRBJ2-1, with 8 bases matching TRBD2. The CDR3 is made up of 15 amino acids. Trimming took 1 base from V and 4 from J; bases not matched to a gene: 3. CDR1 is SGHTA and CDR2 is FQGNSA in the germline V gene.

The J gene is TRBJ2-1, the V gene TRBV20-1, with D maybe TRBD1 (6 bases). The V end lost 6 bases, the J end lost 5 bases, and 17 bases lay between the germline ends. The germline V gene has CDR1 DFQATT and CDR2 SNEGSKA (reference sequence). CDR3 length equals 14 residues. CDR3 sequence: CSAKDFEGDNEQFF. For the CDR3, the DNA is TGCAGTGCGAAGGACTTCGAGGGGGACAATGAGCAGTTCTTC.

This clonotype was picked up many times. The CDR3 sequence is CASSLQGGVDEQYF. CDR3 in DNA: TGTGCCAGCAGCTTGCAGGGGGGTGTTGACGAGCAGTACTTC. The genes are TRBV5-4 and TRBJ2-7; D might be TRBD1 (7 bases). The CDR3 spans 14 residues. Germline lookup yields CDR1 SGHNT and CDR2 YYREEE (reference sequence). Trimming took off 1 base at V and 5 bases at J, with 13 bases between the two ends.

V is TRBV2 and J is TRBJ1-1; 7 nucleotides line up with TRBD1. Germline trimming cut 7 bases from V and 6 bases from J; bases unmatched to any gene: 11. This CDR3 region has 14 residues. Germline loops: CDR1 SNHLY, CDR2 FYNNEI. The CDR3 loop reads CASNDRWQGAEAFF. CDR3 coding DNA: TGTGCCAGCAACGACCGGTGGCAGGGGGCTGAAGCTTTCTTT.

This clonotype was found a few times. The chain employs TRBV13 and TRBJ2-7, with D unresolved. V was clipped by 2 bases and J by 5 bases, with 7 bases between them. Germline loops: CDR1 PRHDT, CDR2 FYEKMQ (reference sequence). This CDR3 is built from 12 residues. The CDR3 protein is CASSLRRNEQYF. DNA for the CDR3: TGTGCCAGCAGCTTAAGGAGAAACGAGCAGTACTTC. The variable domain in full, completed from reference TRBV13 and TRBJ2-7, reads AAGVIQSPRHLIKEKRETATLKCYPIPRHDTVYWYQQGPGQDPQFLISFYEKMQSDKGSIPDRFSAQQFSDYHSELNMSSLELGDSALYFCASSLRRNEQYFGPGTRLTVT.

This clonotype was detected ten times or more. This chain joins TRBV6-5 and TRBJ2-3; D might be TRBD1 (5 bases). The CDR3 is made up of 17 amino acids. Trimming cost V 6 bases and J 0 bases, with 19 bases left between them. Looked up from germline, CDR1 is MNHEY and CDR2 is SVGAGI. CDR3 residues: CASSRTSRQTSTDTQYF. For the CDR3, the DNA is TGTGCCAGCAGCCGAACCTCCCGACAGACTAGCACAGATACGCAGTATTTT.

This clonotype was observed a few times. This sequence joins TRBV7-8 and TRBJ2-1; the D gene is possibly TRBD1 (5 bases). The CDR3 is made up of 13 amino acids. The V gene lost 5 bases and the J gene lost 5 bases, with 10 bases spanning the gap. The germline gives CDR1 SGHVS, CDR2 FQNEAQ. The CDR3 region has the DNA TGTGCCAGCAGCCCGCAGGGCAACAATGAGCAGTTCTTC. Protein product: CASSPQGNNEQFF.

In its sample, this clonotype was seen a few times. V and J are TRBV6-2 or TRBV6-3 and TRBJ2-3; tentative D call: TRBD2 (6 bases). From germline, CDR1 is MNHEY and CDR2 SVGEGT. The CDR3 spans 14 residues. V was trimmed by 2 bases and J by 4 bases, leaving 10 bases between them. The CDR3 DNA follows: TGTGCCAGCAGTTACAATGGACTACCAGATACGCAGTATTTT. Translation gives CASSYNGLPDTQYF.

This clonotype came up once. The chain links TRBV6-2 or TRBV6-3 to TRBJ2-5, with 12 bases identical to TRBD2. The V gene's germline CDR1 is MNHEY and CDR2 SVGEGT. The CDR3 extends over 15 amino acids. V shed 11 bases and J 3 bases; nucleotides not matched to a gene: 10. The DNA of the CDR3 is TGTGCCCGCAATCATAGGACTAGCGGGGAAGAGACCCAGTACTTC. Translated: CARNHRTSGEETQYF.